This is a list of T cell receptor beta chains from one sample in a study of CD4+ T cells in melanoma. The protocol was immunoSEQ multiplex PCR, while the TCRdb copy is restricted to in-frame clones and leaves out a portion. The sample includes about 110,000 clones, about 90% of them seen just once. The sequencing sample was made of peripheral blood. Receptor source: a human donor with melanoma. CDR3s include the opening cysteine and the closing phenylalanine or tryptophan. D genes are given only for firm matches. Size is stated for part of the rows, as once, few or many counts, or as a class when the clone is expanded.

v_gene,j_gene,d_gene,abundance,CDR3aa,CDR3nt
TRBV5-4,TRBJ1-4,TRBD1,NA,CASSDARDRLGEKLFF,TGTGCCAGCAGCGACGCCCGGGACAGGCTAGGTGAAAAACTGTTTTTT
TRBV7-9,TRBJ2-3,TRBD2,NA,CASSSRTSGWDTQYF,TGTGCCAGCAGCTCCCGGACTAGCGGGTGGGATACGCAGTATTTT
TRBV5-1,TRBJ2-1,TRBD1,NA,CASSAGQAYNEQFF,TGCGCCAGCAGCGCCGGACAGGCCTACAATGAGCAGTTCTTC
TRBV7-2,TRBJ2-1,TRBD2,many,CASSWTSRNEQFF,TGTGCCAGCAGTTGGACTAGCCGGAATGAGCAGTTCTTC
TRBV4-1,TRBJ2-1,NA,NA,CASSQDRVQVSNEQFF,TGCGCCAGCAGCCAAGATCGGGTGCAAGTCTCCAATGAGCAGTTCTTC
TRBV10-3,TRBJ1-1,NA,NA,CAISSGTEAFF,TGTGCCATCAGTAGTGGTACTGAAGCTTTCTTT
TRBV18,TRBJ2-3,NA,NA,CASSREQSTDTQYF,TGTGCCAGCTCCCGGGAGCAGAGCACAGATACGCAGTATTTT
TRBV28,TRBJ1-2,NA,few,CASSSSPLNYGYTF,TGTGCCAGCAGTTCTTCCCCGCTTAACTATGGCTACACCTTC
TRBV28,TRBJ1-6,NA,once,CASSFRQKSYNSPLHF,TGTGCCAGCAGTTTCCGGCAGAAGTCCTATAATTCACCCCTCCACTTT
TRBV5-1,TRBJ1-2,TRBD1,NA,CASSLVGTGDVGGYTF,TGCGCCAGCAGCTTGGTCGGGACAGGGGATGTAGGTGGCTACACCTTC
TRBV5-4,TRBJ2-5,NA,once,CASSLDFYSETQYF,TGTGCCAGCAGCTTGGATTTCTACTCCGAGACCCAGTACTTC
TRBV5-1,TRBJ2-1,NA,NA,CASSLDGAPGANEQFF,TGCGCCAGCAGCTTGGATGGCGCTCCAGGGGCCAATGAGCAGTTCTTC
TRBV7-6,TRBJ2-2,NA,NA,CAGRGQTGELFF,TGTGCAGGCCGGGGTCAGACCGGGGAGCTGTTTTTT
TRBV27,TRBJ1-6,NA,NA,CASSLWGAPLHF,TGTGCCAGCAGTTTATGGGGGGCACCCCTCCACTTT
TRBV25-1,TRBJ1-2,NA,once,CASSSFNQETSYGYTF,TGTGCCAGCAGCTCCTTTAATCAAGAAACAAGCTATGGCTACACCTTC
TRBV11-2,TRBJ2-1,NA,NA,CASSAWTAINEQFF,TGTGCCAGCAGCGCTTGGACGGCAATCAATGAGCAGTTCTTC
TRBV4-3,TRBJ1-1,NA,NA,CASSQEVWAEAFF,TGCGCCAGCAGCCAAGAAGTATGGGCGGAAGCTTTCTTT
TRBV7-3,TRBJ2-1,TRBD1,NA,CASSQRTGPYNEQFF,TGTGCCAGCAGCCAGAGGACAGGCCCCTACAATGAGCAGTTCTTC
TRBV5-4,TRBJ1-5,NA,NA,CASSLDGSNQPQHF,TGTGCCAGCAGCTTGGACGGTAGCAATCAGCCCCAGCATTTT
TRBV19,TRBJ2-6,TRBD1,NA,CASSVGTVTWSGANVLTF,TGTGCCAGTAGTGTTGGGACAGTGACTTGGTCAGGGGCCAACGTCCTGACTTTC
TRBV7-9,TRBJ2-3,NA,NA,CASSLVGSTDTQYF,TGTGCCAGCAGCTTAGTGGGGTCCACAGATACGCAGTATTTT
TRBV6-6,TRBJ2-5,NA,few,CASRYTEETQYF,TGTGCCAGTCGTTATACCGAAGAGACCCAGTACTTC
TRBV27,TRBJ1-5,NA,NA,CASSFKAGVPNQPQHF,TGTGCCAGCAGTTTTAAAGCCGGGGTACCTAATCAGCCCCAGCATTTT
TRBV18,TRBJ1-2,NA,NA,CASSPPRSGTGYTF,TGTGCCAGCTCACCACCGAGGTCAGGGACCGGCTACACCTTC
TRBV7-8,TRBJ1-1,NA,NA,CASSRSIRRDTEAFF,TGTGCCAGCAGCCGTTCGATTCGACGGGACACTGAAGCTTTCTTT
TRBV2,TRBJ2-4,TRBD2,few,CASSEARPLDAGGGGKNIQYF,TGTGCCAGCAGTGAAGCTCGCCCCCTGGATGCTGGCGGGGGGGGGAAAAACATTCAGTACTTC
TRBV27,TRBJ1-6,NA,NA,CASSQGRSGLLYNSPLHF,TGTGCCAGCAGCCAAGGTCGTTCAGGGTTATTATATAATTCACCCCTCCACTTT
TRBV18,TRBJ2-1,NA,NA,CASSPLVGEQFF,TGTGCCAGCTCACCATTAGTAGGTGAGCAGTTCTTC
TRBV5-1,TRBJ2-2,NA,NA,CASSLATRVGTGELFF,TGCGCCAGCAGCTTGGCTACCAGGGTGGGCACCGGGGAGCTGTTTTTT
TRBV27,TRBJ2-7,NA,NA,CASSLGHEQYF,TGTGCCAGCAGTTTAGGCCACGAGCAGTACTTC
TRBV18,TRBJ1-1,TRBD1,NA,CASSSTLTGSTEAFF,TGTGCCAGCTCATCTACCTTGACAGGGAGCACTGAAGCTTTCTTT
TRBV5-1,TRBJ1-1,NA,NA,CASSLSIAGLTEAFF,TGCGCCAGCAGCTTGTCTATCGCAGGTCTCACTGAAGCTTTCTTT
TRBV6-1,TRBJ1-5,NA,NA,CASSLGPGGNQPQHF,TGTGCCAGCAGCCTGGGTCCGGGGGGGAATCAGCCCCAGCATTTT
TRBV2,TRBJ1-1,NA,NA,CASSESGAFF,TGTGCCAGCAGTGAATCGGGAGCTTTCTTT
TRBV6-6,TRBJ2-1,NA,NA,CASSRGPGYEQFF,TGTGCCAGCAGTCGCGGTCCAGGCTATGAGCAGTTCTTC
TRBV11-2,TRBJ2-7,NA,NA,CASSLAWEQYF,TGTGCCAGCAGCTTAGCGTGGGAGCAGTACTTC
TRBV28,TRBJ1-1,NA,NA,CASRERPKAEAFF,TGTGCCAGCAGGGAAAGACCGAAGGCTGAAGCTTTCTTT
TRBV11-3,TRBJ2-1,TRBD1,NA,CASSAIFTGQGANEQFF,TGTGCCAGCAGCGCTATATTCACGGGACAGGGGGCCAATGAGCAGTTCTTC
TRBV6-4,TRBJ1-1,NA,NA,CASSPTRANTEAFF,TGTGCCAGCAGTCCAACAAGGGCGAACACTGAAGCTTTCTTT
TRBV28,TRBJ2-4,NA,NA,CASSQRQGGNIQYF,TGTGCCAGCAGTCAACGACAGGGAGGAAACATTCAGTACTTC
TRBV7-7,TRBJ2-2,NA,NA,CASSQGGSNTGELFF,TGTGCCAGCAGCCAGGGCGGGTCGAACACCGGGGAGCTGTTTTTT
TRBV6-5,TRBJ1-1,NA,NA,CASSSVGLNTEAFF,TGTGCCAGCAGTTCGGTAGGCCTGAACACTGAAGCTTTCTTT
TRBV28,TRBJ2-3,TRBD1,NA,CASSSFHRQGTDTQYF,TGTGCCAGCAGTTCTTTCCACCGACAGGGTACAGATACGCAGTATTTT
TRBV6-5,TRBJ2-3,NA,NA,CASSSSGDTQYF,TGTGCCAGCAGTTCCAGCGGAGATACGCAGTATTTT
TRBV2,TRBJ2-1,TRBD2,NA,CASSEASGGSARGEQFF,TGTGCCAGCAGTGAAGCATCGGGCGGGAGCGCTCGAGGTGAGCAGTTCTTC
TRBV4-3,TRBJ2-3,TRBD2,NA,CASSHGLAGARDTQYF,TGCGCCAGCAGCCATGGGCTAGCGGGAGCCAGAGATACGCAGTATTTT
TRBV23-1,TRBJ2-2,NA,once,CASSLGQNREVFGELFF,TGCGCCAGCAGTCTGGGCCAAAACAGGGAAGTATTCGGGGAGCTGTTTTTT
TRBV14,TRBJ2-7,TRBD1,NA,CASSQANRQGDEQYF,TGTGCCAGCAGCCAAGCCAACCGACAGGGCGACGAGCAGTACTTC
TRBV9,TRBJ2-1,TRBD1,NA,CASSATRTGSNEQFF,TGTGCCAGCAGCGCTACCAGGACAGGGAGTAATGAGCAGTTCTTC
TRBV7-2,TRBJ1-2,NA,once,CASSLAYGYTF,TGTGCCAGCAGCTTAGCCTATGGCTACACCTTC
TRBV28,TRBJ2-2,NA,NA,CAALRLNTGELFF,TGTGCCGCTTTGAGATTGAACACCGGGGAGCTGTTTTTT
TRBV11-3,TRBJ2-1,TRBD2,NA,CASSAGTNKHNEQFF,TGTGCCAGCAGCGCCGGGACTAACAAACACAATGAGCAGTTCTTC
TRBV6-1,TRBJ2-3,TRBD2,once,CASSEAARGRGGQDTQYF,TGTGCCAGCAGTGAAGCGGCACGCGGGCGGGGGGGCCAAGATACGCAGTATTTT
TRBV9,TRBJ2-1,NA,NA,CASSVGGGGQQFF,TGTGCCAGCAGCGTAGGGGGGGGCGGCCAGCAGTTCTTC
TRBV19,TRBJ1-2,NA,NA,CASYGSSDYGYTF,TGTGCCTCGTACGGCAGTTCAGACTATGGCTACACCTTC